This T cell receptor (beta chain) was identified in a study of cytomegalovirus exposure and HLA in healthy donors. V lost 4 bases and J lost 8; bases outside the gene matches: 8. The CDR3 is 14 amino acids. The germline gives CDR1 SNHLY, CDR2 FYNNEI. Concerning this clone: Its specificity is not known.

Points from the study as a whole: Researchers reported in a later analysis that a missense DCLRE1C variant was tied to TCR beta V- and J-gene trimming. Investigators reported 150 to 200 TCR beta chains as tied to cytomegalovirus. Earlier analysis looked at TCR beta V segments, and most were productive about 90% or about 30% of the time.

PCR involved 60 Vbeta and 13 Jbeta primers. Generated by immunoSEQ multiplex PCR, the TCRdb table keeps only in-frame clones and is missing some. The sample contains about 120,000 clones, around 84% of which appear only once. The clonotype comes from a woman in her thirties or forties in good health and CMV-seronegative. Sequenced sample: PBMCs. The V gene is TRBV2, the J gene TRBJ1-5, with TRBD1 identical over 7 bases. CDR3 region: CASSGATGREPQHF. The DNA of the CDR3 is TGTGCCAGCAGTGGGGCGACAGGGAGAGAGCCCCAGCATTTT.